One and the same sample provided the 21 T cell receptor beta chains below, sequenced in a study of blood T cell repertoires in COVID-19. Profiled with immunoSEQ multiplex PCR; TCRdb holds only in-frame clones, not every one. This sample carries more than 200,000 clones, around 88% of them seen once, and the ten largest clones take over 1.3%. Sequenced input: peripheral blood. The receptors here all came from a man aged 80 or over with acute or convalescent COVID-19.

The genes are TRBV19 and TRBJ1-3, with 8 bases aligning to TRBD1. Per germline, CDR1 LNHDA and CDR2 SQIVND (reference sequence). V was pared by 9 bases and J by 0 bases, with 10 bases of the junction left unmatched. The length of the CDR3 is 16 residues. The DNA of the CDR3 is TGTGCCAGCCAACCACAGGGGGTTAACTCTGGAAACACCATATATTTT. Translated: CASQPQGVNSGNTIYF.

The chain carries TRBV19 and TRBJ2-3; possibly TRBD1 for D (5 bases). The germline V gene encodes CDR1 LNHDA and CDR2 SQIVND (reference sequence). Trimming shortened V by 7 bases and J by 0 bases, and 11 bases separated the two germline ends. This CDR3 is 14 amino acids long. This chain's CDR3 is CASTKGASTDTQYF. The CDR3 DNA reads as TGTGCCAGTACTAAAGGGGCTAGCACAGATACGCAGTATTTT.

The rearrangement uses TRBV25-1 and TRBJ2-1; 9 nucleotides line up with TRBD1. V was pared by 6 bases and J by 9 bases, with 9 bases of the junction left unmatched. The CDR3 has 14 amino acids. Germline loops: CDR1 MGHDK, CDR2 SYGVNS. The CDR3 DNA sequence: TGTGCCAGCAGCCGGGGACAGGGACGAAGTGAGCAGTTCTTC. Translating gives CASSRGQGRSEQFF. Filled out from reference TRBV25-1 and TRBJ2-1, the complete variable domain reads EADIYQTPRYLVIGTGKKITLECSQTMGHDKMYWYQQDPGMELHLIHYSYGVNSTEKGDLSSESTVSRIRTEHFPLTLESARPSHTSQYLCASSRGQGRSEQFFGPGTRLTVL.

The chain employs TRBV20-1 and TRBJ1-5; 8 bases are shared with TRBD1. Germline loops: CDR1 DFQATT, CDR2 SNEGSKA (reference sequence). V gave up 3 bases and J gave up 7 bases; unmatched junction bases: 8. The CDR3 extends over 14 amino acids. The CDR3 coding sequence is TGCAGTGCTAGTTTTGGACAGGGCAGGCAGCCCCAGCATTTT. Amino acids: CSASFGQGRQPQHF.

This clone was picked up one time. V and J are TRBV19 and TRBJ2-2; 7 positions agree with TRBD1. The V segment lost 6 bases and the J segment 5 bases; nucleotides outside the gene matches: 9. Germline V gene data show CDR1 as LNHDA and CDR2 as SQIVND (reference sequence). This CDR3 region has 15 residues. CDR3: CASSDKGARTGELFF. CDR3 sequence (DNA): TGTGCCAGTAGCGACAAGGGGGCGCGTACCGGGGAGCTGTTTTTT.

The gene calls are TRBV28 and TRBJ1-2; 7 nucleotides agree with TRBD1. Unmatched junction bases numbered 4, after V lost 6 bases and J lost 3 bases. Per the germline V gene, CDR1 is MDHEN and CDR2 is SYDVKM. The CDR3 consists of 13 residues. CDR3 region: CASSVGTDYGYTF. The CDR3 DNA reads TGTGCCAGCAGCGTGGGGACAGACTATGGCTACACCTTC.

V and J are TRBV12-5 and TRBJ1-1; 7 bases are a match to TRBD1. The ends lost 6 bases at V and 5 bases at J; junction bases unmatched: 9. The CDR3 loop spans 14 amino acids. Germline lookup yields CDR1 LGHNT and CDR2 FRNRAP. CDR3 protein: CASGRQGLGTEAFF. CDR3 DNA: TGTGCTAGTGGACGACAGGGCCTAGGGACTGAAGCTTTCTTT.

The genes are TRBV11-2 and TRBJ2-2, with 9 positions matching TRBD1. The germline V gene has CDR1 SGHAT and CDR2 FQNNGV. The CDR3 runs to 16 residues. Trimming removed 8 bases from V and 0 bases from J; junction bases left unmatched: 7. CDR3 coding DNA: TGTGCCAGCGGCTCCCGGACAGGGGCGAACACCGGGGAGCTGTTTTTT. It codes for CASGSRTGANTGELFF.

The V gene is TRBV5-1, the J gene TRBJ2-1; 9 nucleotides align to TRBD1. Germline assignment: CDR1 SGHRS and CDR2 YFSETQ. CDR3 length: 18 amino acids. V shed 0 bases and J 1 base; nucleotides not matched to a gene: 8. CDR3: CASSLGPPGTGSYNEQFF. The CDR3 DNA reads TGCGCCAGCAGCTTGGGCCCCCCCGGGACAGGGTCCTACAATGAGCAGTTCTTC.

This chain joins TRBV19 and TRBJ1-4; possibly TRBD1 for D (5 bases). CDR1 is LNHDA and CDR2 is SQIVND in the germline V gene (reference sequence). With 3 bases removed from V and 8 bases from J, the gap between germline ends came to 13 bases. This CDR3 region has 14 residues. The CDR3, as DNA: TGTGCCAGTAGTATTGGAGGGGTTGGAGAAAAACTGTTTTTT. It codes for CASSIGGVGEKLFF.

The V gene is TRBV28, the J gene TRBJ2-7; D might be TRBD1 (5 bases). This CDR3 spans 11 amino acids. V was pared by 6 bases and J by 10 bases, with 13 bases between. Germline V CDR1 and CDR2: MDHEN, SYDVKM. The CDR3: CASRSLGPQYF. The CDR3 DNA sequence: TGTGCCAGCAGATCTCTGGGGCCCCAGTACTTC.

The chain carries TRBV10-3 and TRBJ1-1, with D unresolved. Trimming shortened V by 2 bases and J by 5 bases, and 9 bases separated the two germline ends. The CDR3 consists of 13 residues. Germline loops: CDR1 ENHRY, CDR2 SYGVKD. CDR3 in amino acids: CAISEPGMTEAFF. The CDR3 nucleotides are TGTGCCATCAGTGAGCCGGGGATGACTGAAGCTTTCTTT.

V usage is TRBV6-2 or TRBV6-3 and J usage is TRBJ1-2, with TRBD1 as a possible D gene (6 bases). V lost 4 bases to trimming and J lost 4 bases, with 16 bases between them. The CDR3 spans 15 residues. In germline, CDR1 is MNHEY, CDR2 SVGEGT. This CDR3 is CASSSRDTRGYGYTF. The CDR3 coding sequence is TGTGCCAGCAGTTCCCGGGACACTAGAGGCTATGGCTACACCTTC.

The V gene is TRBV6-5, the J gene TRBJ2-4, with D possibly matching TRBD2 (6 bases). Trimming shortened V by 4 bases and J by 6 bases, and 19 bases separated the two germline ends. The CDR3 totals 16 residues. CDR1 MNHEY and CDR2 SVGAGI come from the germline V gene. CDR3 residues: CASSSIRDLRANIQYF. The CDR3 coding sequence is TGTGCCAGCAGTTCGATCCGGGACTTAAGAGCAAACATTCAGTACTTC.

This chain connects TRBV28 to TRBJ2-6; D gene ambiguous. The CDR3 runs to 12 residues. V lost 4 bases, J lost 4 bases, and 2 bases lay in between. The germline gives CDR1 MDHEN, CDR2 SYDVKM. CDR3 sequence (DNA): TGTGCCAGCAGTTCGGGGGCCAACGTCCTGACTTTC. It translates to CASSSGANVLTF. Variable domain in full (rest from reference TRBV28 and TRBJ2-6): DVKVTQSSRYLVKRTGEKVFLECVQDMDHENMFWYRQDPGLGLRLIYFSYDVKMKEKGDIPEGYSVSREKKERFSLILESASTNQTSMYLCASSSGANVLTFGAGSRLTVL.

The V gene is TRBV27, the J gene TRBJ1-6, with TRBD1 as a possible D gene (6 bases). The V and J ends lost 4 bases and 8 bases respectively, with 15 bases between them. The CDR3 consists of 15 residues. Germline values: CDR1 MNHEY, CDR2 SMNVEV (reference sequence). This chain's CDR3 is CASSSTGKQDSPLHF. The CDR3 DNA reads TGTGCCAGCAGTTCTACAGGGAAGCAGGATTCACCCCTCCACTTT.

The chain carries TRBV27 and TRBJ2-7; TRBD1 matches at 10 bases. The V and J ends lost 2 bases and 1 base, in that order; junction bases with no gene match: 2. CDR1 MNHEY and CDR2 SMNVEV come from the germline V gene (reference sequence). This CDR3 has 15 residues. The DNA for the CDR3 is TGTGCCAGCAGTTTAGGGACAGGGGTTTCCTACGAGCAGTACTTC. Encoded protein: CASSLGTGVSYEQYF.

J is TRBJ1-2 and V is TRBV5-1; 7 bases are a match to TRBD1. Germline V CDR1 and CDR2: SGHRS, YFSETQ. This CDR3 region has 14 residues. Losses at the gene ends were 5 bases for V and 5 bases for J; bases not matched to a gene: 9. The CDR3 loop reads CASRSGTGEYGYTF. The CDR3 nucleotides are TGCGCCAGCAGGAGCGGTACAGGGGAATATGGCTACACCTTC.

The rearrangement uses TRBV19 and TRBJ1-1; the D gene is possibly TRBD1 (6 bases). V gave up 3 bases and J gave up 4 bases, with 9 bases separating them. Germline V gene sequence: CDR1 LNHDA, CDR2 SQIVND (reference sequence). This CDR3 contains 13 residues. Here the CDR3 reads CASSIPRGTEAFF. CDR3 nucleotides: TGTGCCAGTAGTATCCCCAGGGGCACTGAAGCTTTCTTT.

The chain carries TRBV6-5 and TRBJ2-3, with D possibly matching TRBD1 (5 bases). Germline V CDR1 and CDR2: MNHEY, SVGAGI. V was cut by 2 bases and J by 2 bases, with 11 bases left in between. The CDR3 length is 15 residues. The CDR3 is CASSYTTDLTDTQYF. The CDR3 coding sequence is TGTGCCAGCAGTTACACGACAGATCTCACAGATACGCAGTATTTT.

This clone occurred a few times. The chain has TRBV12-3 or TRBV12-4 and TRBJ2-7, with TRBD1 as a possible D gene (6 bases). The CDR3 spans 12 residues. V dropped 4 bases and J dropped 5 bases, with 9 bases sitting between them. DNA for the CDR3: TGTGCCAGCAGTTACACAGGGAACGAGCAGTACTTC. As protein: CASSYTGNEQYF.